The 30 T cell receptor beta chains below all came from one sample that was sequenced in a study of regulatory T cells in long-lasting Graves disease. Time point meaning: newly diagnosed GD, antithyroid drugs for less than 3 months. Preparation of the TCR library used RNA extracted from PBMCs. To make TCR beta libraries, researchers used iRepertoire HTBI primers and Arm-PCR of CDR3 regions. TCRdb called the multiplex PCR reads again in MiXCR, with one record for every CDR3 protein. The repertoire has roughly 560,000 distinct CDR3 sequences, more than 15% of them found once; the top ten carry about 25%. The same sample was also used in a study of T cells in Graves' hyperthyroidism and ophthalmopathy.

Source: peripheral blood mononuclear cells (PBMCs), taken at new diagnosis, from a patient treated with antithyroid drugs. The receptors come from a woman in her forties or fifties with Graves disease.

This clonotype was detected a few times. The DNA of the CDR3 is TGTGCCAGCAGTTTCGCAGGGCCCGACACTGAAGCTTTCTTT. Protein: CASSFAGPDTEAFF. The rearrangement links TRBV12-3 or TRBV12-4 to TRBJ1-1; D is possibly TRBD1 (5 bases). This CDR3 is 14 amino acids long. V shed 3 bases and J shed 3 bases, with 11 bases lying between them.

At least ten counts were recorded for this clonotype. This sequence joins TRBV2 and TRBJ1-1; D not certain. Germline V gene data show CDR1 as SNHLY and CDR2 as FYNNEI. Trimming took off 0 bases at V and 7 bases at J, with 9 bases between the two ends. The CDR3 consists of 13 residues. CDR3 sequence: CASSEARGFEAFF. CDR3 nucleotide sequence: TGTGCCAGCAGTGAAGCGCGGGGATTTGAAGCTTTCTTT.

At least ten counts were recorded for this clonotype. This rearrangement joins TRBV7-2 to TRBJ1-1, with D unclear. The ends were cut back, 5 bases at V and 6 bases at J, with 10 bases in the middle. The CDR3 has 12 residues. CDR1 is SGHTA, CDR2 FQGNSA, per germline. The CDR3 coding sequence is TGTGCCAGCAGCCCGGTAATCGCTGAAGCTTTCTTT. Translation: CASSPVIAEAFF.

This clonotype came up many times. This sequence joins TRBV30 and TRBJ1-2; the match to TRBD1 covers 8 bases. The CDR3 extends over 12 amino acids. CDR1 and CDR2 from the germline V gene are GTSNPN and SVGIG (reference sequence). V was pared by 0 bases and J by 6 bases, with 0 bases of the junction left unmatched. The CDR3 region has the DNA TGTGCCTGGAGTGTACAGGGGGATGGCTACACCTTC. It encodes CAWSVQGDGYTF.

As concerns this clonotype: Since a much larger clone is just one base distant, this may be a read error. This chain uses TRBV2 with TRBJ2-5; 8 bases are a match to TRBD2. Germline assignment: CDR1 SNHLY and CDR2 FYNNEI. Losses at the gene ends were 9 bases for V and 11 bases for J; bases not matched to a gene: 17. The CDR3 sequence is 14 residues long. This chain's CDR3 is CASPRGGNYNEQYF. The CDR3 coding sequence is TGTGCCAGTCCTCGGGGGGGCAACTACAATGAGCAGTACTTC. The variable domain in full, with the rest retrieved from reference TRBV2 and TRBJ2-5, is EPEVTQTPSHQVTQMGQEVILRCVPISNHLYFYWYRQILGQKVEFLVSFYNNEISEKSEIFDDQFSVERPDGSNFTLKIRSTKLEDSAMYFCASPRGGNYNEQYFGPGTRLLVL.

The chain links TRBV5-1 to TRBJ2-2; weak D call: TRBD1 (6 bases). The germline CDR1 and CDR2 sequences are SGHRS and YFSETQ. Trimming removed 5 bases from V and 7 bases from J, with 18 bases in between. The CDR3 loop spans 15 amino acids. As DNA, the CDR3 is TGCGCCAGCAGATCTATCGACAGGATGGACGGGGAGCTGTTTTTT. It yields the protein CASRSIDRMDGELFF.

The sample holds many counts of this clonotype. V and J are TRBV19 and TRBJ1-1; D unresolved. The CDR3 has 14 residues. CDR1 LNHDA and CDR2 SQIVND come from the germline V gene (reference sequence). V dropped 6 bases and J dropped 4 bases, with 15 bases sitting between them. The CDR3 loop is CASRSGRTITEAFF. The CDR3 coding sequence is TGTGCCAGTAGGTCCGGGAGAACTATCACTGAAGCTTTCTTT.

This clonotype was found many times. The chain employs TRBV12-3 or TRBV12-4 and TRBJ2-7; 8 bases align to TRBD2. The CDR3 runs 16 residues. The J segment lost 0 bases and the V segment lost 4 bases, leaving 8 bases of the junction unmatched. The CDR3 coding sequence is TGTGCCAGCAGTTCTCACTCGCGGGGGGCCTCCTACGAGCAGTACTTC. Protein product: CASSSHSRGASYEQYF.

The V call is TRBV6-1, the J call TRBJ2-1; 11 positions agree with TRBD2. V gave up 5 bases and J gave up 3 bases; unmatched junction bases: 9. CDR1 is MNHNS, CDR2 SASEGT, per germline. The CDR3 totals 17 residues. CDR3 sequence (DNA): TGTGCCAGCAGTCGCCTTAGCGGGGGGGCTTTCTACAATGAGCAGTTCTTC. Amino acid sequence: CASSRLSGGAFYNEQFF.

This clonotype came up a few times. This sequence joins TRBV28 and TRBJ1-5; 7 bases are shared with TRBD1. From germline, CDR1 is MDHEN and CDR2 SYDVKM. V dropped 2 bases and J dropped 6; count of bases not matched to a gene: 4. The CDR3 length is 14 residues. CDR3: CASSLTGAGQPQHF. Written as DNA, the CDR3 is TGTGCCAGCAGTTTAACAGGGGCTGGTCAGCCCCAGCATTTT.

The CDR3 loop is CASSYLGAANYGYTF. The CDR3 DNA reads as TGTGCCAGCAGTTACCTGGGGGCAGCTAACTATGGCTACACCTTC. V usage is TRBV6-5 and J usage is TRBJ1-2; a weak D match, TRBD1 (6 bases). This CDR3 contains 15 residues. Germline CDR1 reads MNHEY; CDR2 reads SVGAGI. Trimming left V 2 bases short and J 0 bases short, with 10 bases between.

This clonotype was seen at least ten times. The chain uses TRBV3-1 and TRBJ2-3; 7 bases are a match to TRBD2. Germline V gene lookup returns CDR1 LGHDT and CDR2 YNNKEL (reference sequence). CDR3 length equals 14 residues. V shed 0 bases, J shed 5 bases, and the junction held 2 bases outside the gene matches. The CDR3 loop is CASSQDSSGDTQYF. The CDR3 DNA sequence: TGTGCCAGCAGCCAAGATTCTAGCGGAGATACGCAGTATTTT.

Here the CDR3 reads CASSIGRGTNTGELFF. The CDR3 DNA follows: TGTGCCAGTAGTATTGGTAGGGGAACGAACACCGGGGAGCTGTTTTTT. The gene calls are TRBV19 and TRBJ2-2; a weak D match, TRBD1 (5 bases). V gave up 3 bases and J gave up 0 bases, with 11 bases separating them. Germline assignment: CDR1 LNHDA and CDR2 SQIVND (reference sequence). The CDR3 length is 16 residues.

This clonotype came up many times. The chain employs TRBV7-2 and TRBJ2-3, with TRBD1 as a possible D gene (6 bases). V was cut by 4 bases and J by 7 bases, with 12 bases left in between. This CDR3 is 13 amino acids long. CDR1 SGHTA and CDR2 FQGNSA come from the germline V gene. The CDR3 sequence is CASSSQGLNTQYF. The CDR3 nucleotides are TGTGCCAGCAGCTCACAGGGCCTGAATACGCAGTATTTT.

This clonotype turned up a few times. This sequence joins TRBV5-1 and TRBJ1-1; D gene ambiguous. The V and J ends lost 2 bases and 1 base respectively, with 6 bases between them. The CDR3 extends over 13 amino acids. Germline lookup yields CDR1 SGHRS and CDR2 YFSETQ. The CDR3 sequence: CASSFVENTEAFF. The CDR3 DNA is TGCGCCAGCAGCTTTGTGGAGAACACTGAAGCTTTCTTT.

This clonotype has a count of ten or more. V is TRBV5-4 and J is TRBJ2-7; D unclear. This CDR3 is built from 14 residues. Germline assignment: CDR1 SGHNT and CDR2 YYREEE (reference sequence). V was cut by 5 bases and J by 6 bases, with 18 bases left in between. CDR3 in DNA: TGTGCCAGCAGTCCCCTACCAAAGGGTATCGAGCAGTACTTC. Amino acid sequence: CASSPLPKGIEQYF.

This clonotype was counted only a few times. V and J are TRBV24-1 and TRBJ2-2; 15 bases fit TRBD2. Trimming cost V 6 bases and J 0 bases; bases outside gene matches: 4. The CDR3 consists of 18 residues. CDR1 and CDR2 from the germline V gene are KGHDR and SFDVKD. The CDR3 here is CATSPGLAGGTNTGELFF. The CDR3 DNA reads TGTGCCACCAGTCCGGGACTAGCGGGGGGAACGAACACCGGGGAGCTGTTTTTT.

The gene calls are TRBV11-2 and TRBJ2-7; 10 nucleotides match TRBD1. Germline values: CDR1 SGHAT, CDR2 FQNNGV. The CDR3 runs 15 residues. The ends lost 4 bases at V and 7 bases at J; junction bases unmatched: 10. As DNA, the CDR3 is TGTGCCAGCAGCTCCATCGGACAGGGGGGGGGGGAGCAGTACTTC. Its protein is CASSSIGQGGGEQYF.

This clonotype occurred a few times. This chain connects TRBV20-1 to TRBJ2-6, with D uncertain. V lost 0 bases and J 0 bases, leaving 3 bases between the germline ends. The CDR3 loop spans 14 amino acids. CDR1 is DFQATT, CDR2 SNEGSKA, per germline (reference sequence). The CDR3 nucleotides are TGCAGTGCTAGAGACGTCTCTGGGGCCAACGTCCTGACTTTC. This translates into CSARDVSGANVLTF.

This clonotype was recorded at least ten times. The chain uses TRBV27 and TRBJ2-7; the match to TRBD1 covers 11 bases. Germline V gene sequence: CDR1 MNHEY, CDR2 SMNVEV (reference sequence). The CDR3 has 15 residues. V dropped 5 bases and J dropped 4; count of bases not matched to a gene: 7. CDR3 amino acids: CASSGGGQGAYEQYF. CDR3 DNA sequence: TGTGCCAGCAGTGGGGGCGGACAGGGGGCTTACGAGCAGTACTTC.

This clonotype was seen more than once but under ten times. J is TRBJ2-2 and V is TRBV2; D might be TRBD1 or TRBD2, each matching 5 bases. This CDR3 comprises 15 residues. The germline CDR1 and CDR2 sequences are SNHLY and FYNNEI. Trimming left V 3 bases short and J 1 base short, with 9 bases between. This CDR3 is CASSEGPLNTGELFF. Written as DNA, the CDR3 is TGTGCCAGCAGTGAGGGACCATTGAACACCGGGGAGCTGTTTTTT.

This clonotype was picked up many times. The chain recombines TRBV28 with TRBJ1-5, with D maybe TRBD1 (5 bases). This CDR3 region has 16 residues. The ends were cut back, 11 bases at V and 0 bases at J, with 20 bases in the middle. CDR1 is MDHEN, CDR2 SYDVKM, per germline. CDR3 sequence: CAALRGGVVSNQPQHF. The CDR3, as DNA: TGTGCCGCCCTGCGGGGGGGAGTTGTTAGCAATCAGCCCCAGCATTTT.

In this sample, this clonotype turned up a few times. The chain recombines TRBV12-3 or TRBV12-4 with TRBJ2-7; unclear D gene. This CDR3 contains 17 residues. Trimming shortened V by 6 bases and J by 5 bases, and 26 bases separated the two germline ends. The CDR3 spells CASSPRVGWGWSDEQYF. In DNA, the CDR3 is TGTGCCAGCAGCCCCCGAGTTGGTTGGGGTTGGAGCGACGAGCAGTACTTC.

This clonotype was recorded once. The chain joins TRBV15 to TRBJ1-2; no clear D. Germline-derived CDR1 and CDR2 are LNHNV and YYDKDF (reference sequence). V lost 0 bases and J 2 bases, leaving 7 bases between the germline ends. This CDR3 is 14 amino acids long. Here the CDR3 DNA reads TGTGCCACCAGCAGAGAAACGGAGAACTATGGCTACACCTTC. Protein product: CATSRETENYGYTF.

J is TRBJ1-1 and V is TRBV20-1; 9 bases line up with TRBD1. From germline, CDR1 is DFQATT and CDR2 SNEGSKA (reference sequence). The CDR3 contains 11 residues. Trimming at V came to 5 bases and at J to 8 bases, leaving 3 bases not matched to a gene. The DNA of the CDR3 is TGCAGTGCTGGACAGGGGAACGAAGCTTTCTTT. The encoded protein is CSAGQGNEAFF.

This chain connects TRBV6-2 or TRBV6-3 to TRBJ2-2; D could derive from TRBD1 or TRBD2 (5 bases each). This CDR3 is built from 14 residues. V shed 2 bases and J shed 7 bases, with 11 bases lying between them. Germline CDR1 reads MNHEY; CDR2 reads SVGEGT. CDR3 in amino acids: CASSYGRQSGELFF. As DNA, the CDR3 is TGTGCCAGCAGTTACGGGAGACAGAGCGGGGAGCTGTTTTTT.

CDR3 amino acids: CASRRTGIHEQYF. The CDR3 DNA is TGTGCCAGCAGACGAACAGGGATCCACGAGCAGTACTTC. This sequence joins TRBV6-1 and TRBJ2-7; a possible D gene is TRBD1 (6 bases). V dropped 6 bases and J dropped 5 bases, with 14 bases sitting between them. The CDR3 covers 13 residues. CDR1 and CDR2 (germline): MNHNS, SASEGT.

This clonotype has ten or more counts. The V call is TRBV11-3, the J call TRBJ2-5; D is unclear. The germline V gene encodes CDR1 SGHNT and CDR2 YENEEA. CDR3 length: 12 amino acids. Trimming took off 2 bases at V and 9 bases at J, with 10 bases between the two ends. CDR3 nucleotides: TGTGCCAGCAGCTTACCTCTTGCGCCCCAGTACTTC. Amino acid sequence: CASSLPLAPQYF.

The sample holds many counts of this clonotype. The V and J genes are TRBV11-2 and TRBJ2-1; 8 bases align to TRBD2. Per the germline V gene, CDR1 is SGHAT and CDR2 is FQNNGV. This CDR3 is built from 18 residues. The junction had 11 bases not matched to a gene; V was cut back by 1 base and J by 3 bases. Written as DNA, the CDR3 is TGTGCCAGCAGCTTAGTAGCCAGCGGGGGAAACTACTACAATGAGCAGTTCTTC. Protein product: CASSLVASGGNYYNEQFF.

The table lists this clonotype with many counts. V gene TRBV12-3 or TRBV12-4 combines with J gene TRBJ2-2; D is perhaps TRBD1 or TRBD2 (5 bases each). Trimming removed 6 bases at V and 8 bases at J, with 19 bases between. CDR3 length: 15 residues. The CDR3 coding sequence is TGTGCCAGCAGAACGGGACCGAGGGGTGTGGGGGAGCTGTTTTTT. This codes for CASRTGPRGVGELFF.